The rows below give T cell receptor beta chains drawn from one sample of a study of spatial heterogeneity in lung cancer. TCRdb called the 5' RACE reads again in MiXCR, with one record for every CDR3 protein. This sample carries about 38,000 distinct CDR3 sequences, around 7.5% of them seen once, and the ten largest clones take 25% to 35%. Sequencing used PBMCs, obtained at surgery. The receptors stem from a male donor with early-stage non-small cell lung cancer. Each CDR3 is given with its conserved first and last residue. The order of the fields is D gene, V gene, clone size, J gene, CDR3 DNA, CDR3 protein. The D gene is left open where the match is weak. Where a row states a size, it is once, few, many or the class of an expanded clone; other rows omit it.

TRBD2	TRBV4-3	many	TRBJ2-1	TGCGCCAGCAGCGCAGTGATCTCCGGGACTAGCGACAACAATGAGCAGTTCTTC	CASSAVISGTSDNNEQFF
TRBD2	TRBV4-1	NA	TRBJ2-3	TGCGCCAGCAAGGGACTAGCGGGGGATACGCAGTATTTT	CASKGLAGDTQYF
TRBD2	TRBV20-1	NA	TRBJ2-1	TGCAGTGCTAGAGTGACTAGCGGGGGGGGTAAATCCTACAATGAGCAGTTCTTC	CSARVTSGGGKSYNEQFF
TRBD1	TRBV20-1	many	TRBJ2-2	TGCAGTGCTAGAGATGCCGGGACAGGGAACATCGGGGAGCTGTTTTTT	CSARDAGTGNIGELFF
NA	TRBV5-1	many	TRBJ1-1	TGCGCCAGCAGCCCCAGGGTGAACACTGAAGCTTTCTTT	CASSPRVNTEAFF
NA	TRBV4-3	many	TRBJ1-4	TGCGCCAGCAGCCAAGATTTAGGTGGGGGTGATGAAAAACTGTTTTTT	CASSQDLGGGDEKLFF
NA	TRBV30	few	TRBJ2-2	TGTGCCTGGAGTGTAGGCGGGGGGGAGCTGTTTTTT	CAWSVGGGELFF
NA	TRBV11-2	few	TRBJ2-5	TGTGCCAGCAGCCATACCGCGGGGGCCTCACAAGAGACCCAGTACTTC	CASSHTAGASQETQYF
NA	TRBV6-6	many	TRBJ2-3	TGTGCCAGCAGGATCAGGGGCTTCACAGATACGCAGTATTTT	CASRIRGFTDTQYF
NA	TRBV7-9	NA	TRBJ1-1	TGTGCCAGCAGCAGAACACCCAAGGGCACTGAAGCTTTCTTT	CASSRTPKGTEAFF
NA	TRBV7-3	few	TRBJ2-1	TGTGCCAGCAGCTTAGGCCAAGTCAATGAGCAGTTCTTC	CASSLGQVNEQFF
NA	TRBV4-2	NA	TRBJ2-6	TGTGCCAGCAGCCAAGATAGGGGCTCTGGGGCCAACGTCCTGACTTTC	CASSQDRGSGANVLTF
TRBD2	TRBV12-3/TRBV12-4	few	TRBJ2-5	TGTGCCAGCAGCCCGAGGGGAACGGGGGGAGAGACCCAGTACTTC	CASSPRGTGGETQYF
NA	TRBV6-6	many	TRBJ1-2	TGTGCCAGCAGTGGAGGACTGCTAGGAGACTATGGCTACACCTTC	CASSGGLLGDYGYTF
NA	TRBV29-1	many	TRBJ2-4	TGCAGCGCCGGGCGGGACAAAAACATTCAGTACTTC	CSAGRDKNIQYF
NA	TRBV30	NA	TRBJ1-2	TGTGCCTGGAGGACTAACATCGGGCAGGGCTACACCTTC	CAWRTNIGQGYTF
NA	TRBV7-9	NA	TRBJ1-1	TGTGCCAGCAGCTTAGTGCGGGGAAGGTACACTGAAGCTTTCTTT	CASSLVRGRYTEAFF
TRBD1	TRBV4-3	many	TRBJ1-4	TGCGCCAGCAGCCAGATCGGACAGGGAATAACTAATGAAAAACTGTTTTTT	CASSQIGQGITNEKLFF
NA	TRBV21-1	many	TRBJ2-4	TGTGCCAGCAGCTGGGGCAGGGGCCGTCCCTTAGCCAAAAACATTCAGTACTTC	CASSWGRGRPLAKNIQYF
NA	TRBV2	many	TRBJ2-2	TGTGCCAGCGGTACAGGGAACACCGGGGAGCTGTTTTTT	CASGTGNTGELFF
TRBD1	TRBV5-1	NA	TRBJ1-5	TGCGCCAGCAGCTTGGGGACAGGGGTCCGGCAGCCCCAGCATTTT	CASSLGTGVRQPQHF
TRBD2	TRBV24-1	few	TRBJ2-3	TGTGCCACCAGTGATGAACACCCAACTAGCGGGAGACCCCAGGGCACAGATACGCAGTATTTT	CATSDEHPTSGRPQGTDTQYF
TRBD2	TRBV14	many	TRBJ2-1	TGTGCCAGCAGCCAAGATGTGGGACTAGCGGGAGGACGCTACAATGAGCAGTTCTTC	CASSQDVGLAGGRYNEQFF
TRBD1	TRBV7-9	many	TRBJ1-4	TGTGCCAGCAGCCTCTGGACAGGGGGGAGAACTAATGAAAAACTGTTTTTT	CASSLWTGGRTNEKLFF
NA	TRBV12-3/TRBV12-4	many	TRBJ2-5	TGTGCCAGCAGATACGTGGGGGAGGAGACCCAGTACTTC	CASRYVGEETQYF
NA	TRBV2	few	TRBJ1-2	TGTGCCAGCCTTAGAGGGGGGAACTATGGCTACACCTTC	CASLRGGNYGYTF
TRBD2	TRBV5-4	NA	TRBJ2-1	TGTGCCAGCAGACAGGGACTAGCGGGGGGGCAGAGTGAGCAGTTCTTC	CASRQGLAGGQSEQFF
TRBD1	TRBV2	NA	TRBJ1-5	TGTGCCAGCAGTGAAGGACAGGGGGCACTCAATCAGCCCCAGCATTTT	CASSEGQGALNQPQHF
TRBD1	TRBV7-2	few	TRBJ2-5	TGTGCCAGCAGCATCCGACAGGGAACAGAGACCCAGTACTTC	CASSIRQGTETQYF
TRBD1	TRBV6-6	many	TRBJ1-3	TGTGCCAGCACCGCGATAAGGACAGGGAGTTTTGGAAACACCATATATTTT	CASTAIRTGSFGNTIYF
TRBD2	TRBV11-2	few	TRBJ2-1	TGTGCCAGCAGCTTAGATGGTCGGCGGGAGGTCGGGTACAATGAGCAGTTCTTC	CASSLDGRREVGYNEQFF
NA	TRBV11-2	NA	TRBJ1-3	TGTGCCAGCAGCTTAGTGACGGGATTTGGAAACACCATATATTTT	CASSLVTGFGNTIYF
NA	TRBV20-1	NA	TRBJ2-3	TGCAGTGCTATAGCGGGCACAGATACGCAGTATTTT	CSAIAGTDTQYF
TRBD2	TRBV10-3	many	TRBJ2-7	TGTGCCATCACACCGACGGGGGGCTCCTACGAGCAGTACTTC	CAITPTGGSYEQYF
NA	TRBV6-2/TRBV6-3	many	TRBJ2-3	TGTGCCAGCAGTTCAGGGGTCGCGGGCACAGATACGCAGTATTTT	CASSSGVAGTDTQYF
NA	TRBV20-1	few	TRBJ2-4	TGCAGTGCTCACGATTACAGGAGCTTAGTAGCCAAAAACATTCAGTACTTC	CSAHDYRSLVAKNIQYF
TRBD1	TRBV20-1	NA	TRBJ1-1	TGCAGTGCTAGGATACAGGGGTTGAACACTGAAGCTTTCTTT	CSARIQGLNTEAFF
TRBD2	TRBV5-1	NA	TRBJ2-1	TGCGCCAGCAGCACACTAGCGGGAGGGTACAATGAGCAGTTCTTC	CASSTLAGGYNEQFF
TRBD1	TRBV28	many	TRBJ2-1	TGTGCCAGCAGTTCCAGGACAGGGGTCTACAATGAGCAGTTCTTC	CASSSRTGVYNEQFF
TRBD2	TRBV6-2/TRBV6-3	NA	TRBJ2-3	TGTGCCAGCAGTTACCAGGCGGGGGGGCCATCTAGCACAGATACGCAGTATTTT	CASSYQAGGPSSTDTQYF
NA	TRBV9	many	TRBJ1-5	TGTGCCAGCAGCGTAGACCTTAGCAATCAGCCCCAGCATTTT	CASSVDLSNQPQHF
TRBD2	TRBV5-6	many	TRBJ2-1	TGTGCCAGCAGCTTGTATAGCGGGGGATTCTACAATGAGCAGTTCTTC	CASSLYSGGFYNEQFF
NA	TRBV7-9	NA	TRBJ2-3	TGTGCCAGCAGCTTAGAACGGGATACGCAGTATTTT	CASSLERDTQYF
NA	TRBV4-3	many	TRBJ2-3	TGCGCCAGCAGCCAAGAACTCGCAGATACGCAGTATTTT	CASSQELADTQYF
TRBD1	TRBV24-1	many	TRBJ2-7	TGTGCCACCAGTGATTTACGGACAGGGCCCTACGAGCAGTACTTC	CATSDLRTGPYEQYF
NA	TRBV5-1	many	TRBJ2-3	TGCGCCAGCAGCTTGGACTTAGATACGCAGTATTTT	CASSLDLDTQYF
NA	TRBV19	NA	TRBJ2-7	TGTGCCAGTAGTCCGCAGGACGGACGCTACGAGCAGTACTTC	CASSPQDGRYEQYF
NA	TRBV7-2	NA	TRBJ1-1	TGTGCCAGCAGCTTACAGACGAACACTGAAGCTTTCTTT	CASSLQTNTEAFF
TRBD1	TRBV27	NA	TRBJ1-1	TGTGCCAGCAGTTTTCGGACAGGGGGGTTTGAAGCTTTCTTT	CASSFRTGGFEAFF
TRBD2	TRBV7-9	few	TRBJ2-1	TGTGCCAGCAGCGGTTGGACTAGCGGGAACTATGAGCAGTTCTTC	CASSGWTSGNYEQFF
NA	TRBV21-1	many	TRBJ2-2	TGTGCCAGCAGCAAAGTAGATCGGGGGATGACCACCGGGGAGCTGTTTTTT	CASSKVDRGMTTGELFF
TRBD1	TRBV4-3	many	TRBJ1-2	TGCGCCAGCAGCCCATCCTGGACAGGGGGAAACTATGGCTACACCTTC	CASSPSWTGGNYGYTF
NA	TRBV27	many	TRBJ2-1	TGTGCCAACCTAATAAGTGCTGAGCAGTTCTTC	CANLISAEQFF
NA	TRBV7-2	many	TRBJ1-2	TGTGCCAGCAGCTTAGCCGTTAACTATGGCTACACCTTC	CASSLAVNYGYTF